What follows is one TCR beta chain and its context. This clonotype came up many times. The antigen it binds to is not known. Base qualities were left out, and no much larger clone turns up one base away. The source of the sample is a study of Graves' ophthalmopathy and Graves' hyperthyroidism listed by TCRdb under 2018. For the study in its entirety: Peripheral blood was collected at initial diagnosis, prior to any treatment. To explore V-J signatures distinguishing ophthalmopathy from hyperthyroidism, a discovery set of under 110 patients (fewer than 45 ophthalmopathy, 55 to 60 stable hyperthyroidism) was enrolled. The 95 to 100 discovery patients were randomly divided into training and test sets at a 7:3 ratio. In total, 135 blood samples were TCR-sequenced: under 45 ophthalmopathy, 75 hyperthyroidism and 17 hyperthyroidism-to-ophthalmopathy patients. Once sampling was done, hyperthyroidism patients were given methimazole at a starting dose of 30 mg daily, while ophthalmopathy patients were given high-dose intravenous methylprednisolone. In roughly 6 hyperthyroidism patients, T-cell repertoires of thyroid tissue and blood were compared. For independent validation, a separate cohort was made up of around 19 hyperthyroidism patients plus 17 patients who later progressed from hyperthyroidism to ophthalmopathy. To tell Graves' ophthalmopathy apart from Graves' hyperthyroidism, and to predict which patients would progress to ophthalmopathy, the study relied on TCR beta repertoire signatures. Study-wide findings and limitations: No statistical method was used to predetermine the sample size, and group allocation was not hidden from the investigators. In validation, the model predicted ophthalmopathy progression with about 71% sensitivity and 72.22% specificity; fewer than 15 predicted patients were CT-confirmed with GO in a median of approximately six months. In cross-validation, the 13-signature model distinguished ophthalmopathy from stable hyperthyroidism with approximately 88% sensitivity and around 82% specificity, and in the test set the corresponding values were roughly 80% and 76%. Among expanded thyroid clonotypes with frequency above 0.001, most also showed up in blood, which suggests that blood repertoires may reflect the thyroid immune response.

Relative to germline, V is missing 1 base and J is missing 3 bases, with 5 bases of the junction outside any gene match. Sequences LGHNA (CDR1) and YSLEER (CDR2) are obtained from the germline V gene. From its cysteine to its phenylalanine, the CDR3 spans 15 amino acids. The DNA shown is the 45-base CDR3, in frame from base 1. The ophthalmopathy patients had moderately to severely active disease, with a Clinical Activity Score of 3 or higher, a NOSPECS grade of 4 or higher, and a disease duration of less than 3 months. Patients with other autoimmune diseases, uncontrolled infections, pregnancy or lactation were excluded from the study. Clinical symptoms, serum thyroxine, TRAb, thyroid ultrasound and orbital computed tomography were used for diagnosis. PBMCs were isolated from 10 ml of fresh peripheral blood by Ficoll-Paque density gradient centrifugation. Trizol reagent was used to extract the total RNA, and its quality was then checked on an Agilent 2100 Bioanalyzer.

For repertoire sequencing, TCR beta CDR3 regions were amplified from RNA transcripts. The first round was an RT-PCR using HTBI primers with the Qiagen OneStep RT-PCR kit, and this first round was followed by a second-round multiplex PCR, then size selection and purification. Libraries were sequenced on an Illumina HiSeq2000 using paired-end 100 bp reads. The authors processed their data as follows. SOAPnuke was used for read processing, and reads with adapters, uncalled bases, a mean Phred below 15, or no exact constant-primer or identifier match were discarded. COPE v1.2.5 was used to merge high-quality paired reads. Each unique nucleotide sequence was defined as a clonotype, and clonotypes were aligned to IMGT TRB V, D and J references with MiTCR v1.1. The analysis was limited to V-J combinations with a frequency above 0.0001, which together covered 99% to 99.2% of the repertoires. A TCR clonal expansion and chaos score per V-J combination was defined as the ratio of F50 clonal expansion to chaos observed in the TCRdist matrix. Welch's t-statistics and random forest were used to reduce the features to about 14 V-J combinations, which were then used as input to a naive Bayes classifier. Thyroid-blood repertoire similarity was quantified with the Morisita-Horn index. Using fastp trimming at Q25 and MiXCR clonotype assembly, TCRdb reanalyzed the public sequencing data and kept in-frame beta chains. When rows share a CDR3 protein, they turn into one entry using the most common DNA and genes. The V and J calls were not made by the authors but by TCRdb's processing. The sample table lists under 250,000 distinct CDR3 sequences, around 30% of them with a count of one. The leading ten clones occupy 9.1% of the sample.

The receptor was derived from a middle-aged man with Graves' ophthalmopathy. Donor details come from another sample of the same person, matched by shared clones. Material: peripheral blood. The rearranged chain carries TRBV4-3 and TRBJ1-1; 7 central nucleotides agree with TRBD1. The CDR3: CASSQGPTGDTEAFF. The nucleotide sequence reads TGCGCCAGCAGCCAAGGTCCCACAGGGGACACTGAAGCTTTCTTT.